The TCR beta chain described here comes from a study of blood T cells in healthy people across ages. Through a sample-barcoded 5' primer and a J-beta primer mix, a second PCR was run for roughly 6 to 12 cycles. In TCRdb, the 5' RACE reads were re-called with MiXCR into one record per CDR3 protein. The sample has around 1,000,000 distinct CDR3 sequences; roughly a quarter are singletons. Study-wide results and limits: Older age coincided with a roughly linear decline in TCR beta diversity per million T cells. PBMCs that were unsorted prevented a conclusive naive versus antigen-experienced comparison. The authors considered diversity estimates from one million T cells to be underestimates. Versus aged donors, long-lived donors had higher diversity and more naive CD4+ cells.

Notes on this clonotype: Its cognate antigen is unknown.

The data also belong to a second study, concerning T cells of mothers and their children.

The receptor comes from a girl aged 2-10 years in good health. Sequencing was carried out using blood.

CDR3 region: CASSQRADQETQYF. CDR3 in DNA: TGCGCCAGCAGCCAGAGAGCGGACCAAGAGACCCAGTACTTC. The rearrangement uses TRBV4-1 and TRBJ2-5; TRBD2 is a possible D gene (5 bases). The germline CDR1 and CDR2 sequences are MGHRA and YSYEKL. The germline V and J ends were trimmed by 3 bases and 0 bases, with 8 bases remaining between them. The CDR3 totals 14 residues.